This T cell receptor beta chain was identified in a study of PD-1 and CTLA-4 blockade in melanoma. V lost 4 bases to trimming and J lost 3 bases, with 9 bases between them. CDR1 is ENHRY and CDR2 is SYGVKD in the germline V gene. This CDR3 spans 13 amino acids. Assay used: immunoSEQ multiplex PCR; TCRdb lists only in-frame clones, some missing. Among some 15,000 clones, about 69% were seen once, and the ten largest hold around a sixth. The source of this sequence is a human donor with melanoma. V and J are TRBV10-3 and TRBJ2-5; D may match TRBD1 or TRBD2 (5 bases each). The specimen was CD8+ T cells from peripheral blood, collected before anti-PD-1 treatment. The CDR3 nucleotides are TGTGCCATCAGTGGGGACGGAGAAGAGACCCAGTACTTC. It translates to CAISGDGEETQYF.